This T cell receptor (beta chain) derives from a study of cytomegalovirus exposure and HLA in healthy donors. The study ran its PCR with 60 Vbeta and 13 Jbeta primers. Libraries were prepared by immunoSEQ multiplex PCR; TCRdb keeps only in-frame clonotypes and omits some of them. The sample lists approximately 210,000 clones, over 80% occurring once. Notes on the study in general: There were 150 to 200 TCR beta chains listed as cytomegalovirus-associated. The Asian-associated ancestry cluster reportedly had fewer N-insertions than the roughly 670-donor mean in a later analysis.

Trimming removed 5 bases at V and 2 bases at J, with 15 bases between. From germline, CDR1 is LNHDA and CDR2 SQIVND (reference sequence). CDR3 length: 15 amino acids. With respect to this clone: Its antigen is still unknown.

The TCR comes from a woman in her 50s in good health and CMV-seropositive. The V and J genes are TRBV19 and TRBJ2-5; D perhaps matches TRBD1 (6 bases). The sequenced material came from PBMCs. CDR3 sequence: CASSRRGGVQETQYF. In DNA, the CDR3 is TGTGCCAGTAGTCGCAGGGGTGGGGTACAAGAGACCCAGTACTTC.